What follows are 8 T cell receptor beta chains derived from one specimen sequenced in a study of blood T cell repertoires in COVID-19. Sequencing used immunoSEQ multiplex PCR; TCRdb keeps in-frame clones, though not all of them. The table records about 260,000 clones, 86% of them present only once. The specimen was peripheral blood. The receptors stem from a man aged 25-45 years with active or convalescent COVID-19.

J is TRBJ2-5 and V is TRBV5-5; D perhaps matches TRBD1 (6 bases). Trimming shortened V by 4 bases and J by 1 base, and 14 bases separated the two germline ends. The CDR3 runs 15 residues. The V gene's germline CDR1 is SGHKS and CDR2 YYEKEE (reference sequence). CDR3: CASSNLQGTQETQYF. In nucleotides, the CDR3 is TGTGCCAGCAGCAATCTACAGGGTACCCAAGAGACCCAGTACTTC.

The J gene is TRBJ2-5, the V gene TRBV5-4, with TRBD2 matching 13 bases. The CDR3 sequence is 18 residues long. CDR1 is SGHNT and CDR2 is YYREEE in the germline V gene (reference sequence). V shed 4 bases, J shed 8 bases, and the junction held 17 bases outside the gene matches. This chain's CDR3 is CASSPSGTSGVRPRTQYF. CDR3 DNA sequence: TGTGCCAGCAGCCCCTCCGGGACTAGCGGGGTTAGGCCGCGAACCCAGTACTTC.

DNA of the CDR3: TGTGCCAGCAGCCTCGGACAGGGTAATTCACCCCTCCACTTT. As protein: CASSLGQGNSPLHF. The V and J genes are TRBV9 and TRBJ1-6, with 8 bases aligning to TRBD1. V was pared by 4 bases and J by 6 bases, with 3 bases of the junction left unmatched. Germline CDR1 reads SGDLS; CDR2 reads YYNGEE. The CDR3 is 14 amino acids.

J is TRBJ1-6 and V is TRBV14, with D perhaps TRBD1 (6 bases). V lost 1 base and J lost 10, with 14 bases in between. This CDR3 has 15 amino acids. The V gene's germline CDR1 is SGHDN and CDR2 FVKESK. The CDR3 DNA reads as TGTGCCAGCAGCCAAGTCCAGGGGATACGCTCACCCCTCCACTTT. Protein: CASSQVQGIRSPLHF.

This clone was seen a single time. The rearrangement uses TRBV3-1 (or the pseudogene TRBV3-2) and TRBJ2-7; 8 bases agree with TRBD1. The CDR3 sequence is 18 residues long. V was clipped by 4 bases and J by 0 bases; unmatched bases: 14. Germline loops: CDR1 LGHDT, CDR2 YNNKEL (reference sequence). The CDR3 sequence: CASSPLGPGQEISYEQYF. DNA of the CDR3: TGTGCCAGCAGCCCACTCGGTCCGGGACAGGAGATCTCCTACGAGCAGTACTTC.

The chain carries TRBV4-2 and TRBJ2-7; D not resolved. V lost 0 bases to trimming and J lost 2 bases, with 20 bases between them. Germline CDR1 LGHNA, CDR2 YNFKEQ. This CDR3 is built from 18 residues. The CDR3 is CASSQDKVSGWVAYEQYF. In DNA form, the CDR3 reads TGTGCCAGCAGCCAAGATAAAGTGTCCGGGTGGGTTGCCTACGAGCAGTACTTC.

The chain has TRBV19 and TRBJ1-1; 8 bases are shared with TRBD1. J lost 8 bases, V lost 3 bases, and 5 bases had no gene match. Germline V gene sequence: CDR1 LNHDA, CDR2 SQIVND (reference sequence). The CDR3 loop spans 13 amino acids. The CDR3 protein is CASSMGTGLEAFF. The CDR3, as DNA: TGTGCCAGTAGTATGGGGACAGGACTAGAAGCTTTCTTT.

This clone showed up just once. The chain couples TRBV19 to TRBJ2-7; 8 bases agree with TRBD1. The CDR3 is 15 residues long. Per germline, CDR1 LNHDA and CDR2 SQIVND (reference sequence). Losses at the gene ends were 3 bases for V and 5 bases for J; bases not matched to a gene: 9. CDR3 sequence: CASSILGTGTHEQYF. The CDR3 nucleotides are TGTGCCAGTAGTATTCTCGGGACAGGTACCCACGAGCAGTACTTC.